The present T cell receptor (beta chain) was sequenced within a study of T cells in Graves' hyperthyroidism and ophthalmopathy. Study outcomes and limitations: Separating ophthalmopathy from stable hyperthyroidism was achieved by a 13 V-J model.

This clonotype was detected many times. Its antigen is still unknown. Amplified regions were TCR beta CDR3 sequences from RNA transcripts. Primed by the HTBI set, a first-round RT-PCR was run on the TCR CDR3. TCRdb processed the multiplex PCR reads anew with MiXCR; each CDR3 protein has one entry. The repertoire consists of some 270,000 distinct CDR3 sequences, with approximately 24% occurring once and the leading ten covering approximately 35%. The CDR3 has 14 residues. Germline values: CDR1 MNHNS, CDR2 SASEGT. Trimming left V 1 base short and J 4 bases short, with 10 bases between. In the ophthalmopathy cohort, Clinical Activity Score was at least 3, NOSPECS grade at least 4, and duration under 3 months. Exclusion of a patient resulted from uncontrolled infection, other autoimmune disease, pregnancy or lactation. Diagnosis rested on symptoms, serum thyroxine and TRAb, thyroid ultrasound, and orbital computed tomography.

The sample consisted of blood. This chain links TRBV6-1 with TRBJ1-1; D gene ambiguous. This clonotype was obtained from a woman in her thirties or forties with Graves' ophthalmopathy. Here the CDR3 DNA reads TGTGCCAGCAGTGAAGTTTGGGTTTCCACTGAAGCTTTCTTT. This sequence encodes CASSEVWVSTEAFF.